This T cell receptor (beta chain) was recovered during a study of coeliac disease. Across the study: Coeliac patients had newly diagnosed active disease, refractory type I disease, or gluten-free diet control. General study points: Largely private TRB repertoires meant most sequences were sample-unique. Only 1 of 6 controls, but about 55% of the 18 coeliac samples, showed published gliadin-specific TRB sequences. Control samples showed higher TRB and TRG clonality than intraepithelial and lamina propria samples in active celiac disease.

Germline V CDR1 and CDR2: SGHRS, YFSETQ. The CDR3 is made up of 15 amino acids. V lost 4 bases to trimming and J lost 7 bases; unmatched junction nucleotides: 10. With respect to this clone: Its antigen is unidentified.

Sequencing used immunoSEQ multiplex PCR; TCRdb keeps in-frame clones, though not all of them. Of several thousand clones listed, about three fifths are singletons. The chain employs TRBV5-1 and TRBJ2-1, with 8 positions matching TRBD2. Sequenced input: lamina propria lymphocytes from the gut. This TCR derives from a woman aged 60-70 years with active celiac disease. Here the CDR3 reads CASSMSGSGLNEQFF. CDR3 nucleotide sequence: TGCGCCAGCAGCATGAGCGGGAGTGGGTTGAATGAGCAGTTCTTC.